This TCR beta chain was sequenced during a study of T cells after yellow fever vaccination. Study details: Preparing low-cell-number fractions relied on SMART-Seq v4 Ultra Low Input.

Comment on this clonotype: The antigen is unknown.

Regarding the study as a whole: It was a small share of clonotypes that appeared in both CD4 and CD8 compartments.

TCRdb fed the 5' RACE reads into MiXCR, producing one record per CDR3 protein. The table lists roughly 250,000 distinct CDR3 sequences, 10% to 15% of them singletons. V lost 2 bases and J 6 bases, leaving 13 bases between the germline ends. The CDR3 has 14 residues. Germline lookup yields CDR1 SGHVS and CDR2 FQNEAQ. The sequenced sample was CD4+ T cells sorted from PBMCs, obtained 45 days after the yellow fever booster vaccination. This TCR derives from a man under 40 who received the YFV17D yellow fever vaccine. The gene calls are TRBV7-8 and TRBJ1-1, with no clear D. The CDR3: CASSLRGLRAEAFF. The CDR3 DNA sequence: TGTGCCAGCAGCTTACGAGGGTTGAGGGCTGAAGCTTTCTTT.